This passage covers 32 T cell receptor beta chains from one sample sequenced in a study of Graves' ophthalmopathy and Graves' hyperthyroidism. RNA transcripts were the template, and TCR beta CDR3 regions were amplified from them. RT-PCR was first run with HTBI primers, then multiplex PCR in a second round. TCRdb reanalysed the multiplex PCR reads using MiXCR and keeps one entry per CDR3 protein. The sample has about 550,000 distinct CDR3 sequences; 35% to 45% are singletons. Sequencing was performed on peripheral blood or thyroid tissue (not recorded which). These receptors were taken from an adult man with Graves' hyperthyroidism.

The sample holds one count of this clonotype. The V call is TRBV19, the J call TRBJ2-5, with D unresolved. The CDR3 runs 9 residues. Trimming took 11 bases from V and 11 from J, leaving 12 bases between them. Germline-derived CDR1 and CDR2 are LNHDA and SQIVND (reference sequence). In DNA form, the CDR3 reads TGTGCCGTAGGAACCGATCAGTACTTC. The encoded protein is CAVGTDQYF.

V usage is TRBV7-9 and J usage is TRBJ2-7; D perhaps matches TRBD2 (6 bases). The CDR3 is made up of 18 amino acids. Germline loops: CDR1 SEHNR, CDR2 FQNEAQ (reference sequence). V lost 6 bases and J lost 0, with 24 bases in between. CDR3 in amino acids: CASRRGLRTSRSSYEQYF. CDR3 bases: TGTGCCAGCAGACGGGGACTGCGCACCTCAAGGAGCTCCTACGAGCAGTACTTC.

This clonotype has at least ten counts. The chain carries TRBV7-6 and TRBJ2-7, with D perhaps matching TRBD1 or TRBD2 (6 bases each). The V end was cut by 6 bases, the J end by 6 bases, with 12 bases between. The CDR3 is made up of 12 amino acids. Germline CDR1 and CDR2: SGHVS and FNYEAQ. CDR3 amino acids: CASSSEGGEQYF. In DNA, the CDR3 is TGTGCCAGCAGTTCCGAGGGGGGCGAGCAGTACTTC.

V and J are TRBV29-1 and TRBJ1-1; no clear D. CDR1 is SQVTM and CDR2 is ANQGSEA in the germline V gene. The CDR3 contains 10 residues. The CDR3 spells CRGLNTEAFF. The DNA of the CDR3 is TGCAGGGGCTTGAACACTGAAGCTTTCTTT. The variable domain in full, with the rest retrieved from reference TRBV29-1 and TRBJ1-1, is SAVISQKPSRDICQRGTSLTIQCQVDSQVTMMFWYRQQPGQSLTLIATANQGSEATYESGFVIDKFPISRPNLTFSTLTVSNMSPEDSSIYLCRGLNTEAFFGQGTRLTVV.

The J gene is TRBJ2-7, the V gene TRBV20-1, with 14 bases aligning to TRBD2. Germline lookup yields CDR1 DFQATT and CDR2 SNEGSKA (reference sequence). The trim removed 4 bases at V and 5 bases at J, leaving 7 bases unmatched. The CDR3 spans 15 residues. CDR3 DNA: TGCAGTGCTACTCCGACTAGCGGGGGGGCCGACGAGCAGTACTTC. It yields the protein CSATPTSGGADEQYF.

This clonotype showed up many times. V usage is TRBV7-2 and J usage is TRBJ1-6; TRBD1 matches at 11 bases. Germline CDR1 SGHTA, CDR2 FQGNSA. The J segment lost 6 bases and the V segment lost 4 bases, leaving 2 bases of the junction unmatched. This CDR3 comprises 15 residues. The CDR3 DNA sequence: TGTGCCAGCAGCTCGGGACAGGGGGGTAATTCACCCCTCCACTTT. As protein: CASSSGQGGNSPLHF. Drawing the rest from reference TRBV7-2 and TRBJ1-6, the complete variable domain is GAGVSQSPSNKVTEKGKDVELRCDPISGHTALYWYRQSLGQGLEFLIYFQGNSAPDKSGLPSDRFSAERTGGSVSTLTIQRTQQEDSAVYLCASSSGQGGNSPLHFGNGTRLTVT.

The chain uses TRBV2 and TRBJ2-2; TRBD2 matches at 9 bases. The CDR3 totals 13 residues. The junction had 9 bases not matched to a gene; V was cut back by 10 bases and J by 9 bases. The V gene's germline CDR1 is SNHLY and CDR2 FYNNEI. CDR3 in DNA: TGTGCCACCCGAGCGGGAGGCCTGAGGGAGCTGTTTTTT. It encodes CATRAGGLRELFF.

This clonotype was observed at least ten times. The chain couples TRBV5-1 to TRBJ2-5; 7 positions match TRBD2. Per germline, CDR1 SGHRS and CDR2 YFSETQ. The CDR3 contains 15 residues. The J segment lost 1 base and the V segment lost 6 bases, leaving 9 bases of the junction unmatched. Here the CDR3 DNA reads TGCGCCAGCAACAGCGGGGCCGTCTCCCAAGAGACCCAGTACTTC. This translates into CASNSGAVSQETQYF.

The CDR3 protein is CASSPRGHLYEQYF. The CDR3 DNA reads TGTGCCAGCAGCCCACGGGGACACCTCTACGAGCAGTACTTC. The gene calls are TRBV7-9 and TRBJ2-7; D is perhaps TRBD1 (6 bases). The V gene lost 5 bases and the J gene lost 3 bases, with 14 bases spanning the gap. Germline-derived CDR1 and CDR2 are SEHNR and FQNEAQ (reference sequence). The CDR3 totals 14 residues.

This clonotype was observed a single time. This chain links TRBV14 with TRBJ1-3; D uncertain. Germline CDR1 reads SGHDN; CDR2 reads FVKESK. The CDR3 length is 14 residues. The ends were cut back, 3 bases at V and 0 bases at J, with 6 bases in the middle. CDR3 residues: CASSHSSSGNTIYF. CDR3 coding DNA: TGTGCCAGCAGCCATAGCTCCTCTGGAAACACCATATATTTT.

A word on this clonotype: This may be a read error, as it is one base from a much larger clone. CDR3 region: CSASRTYYEQYF. CDR3 nucleotides: TGCAGTGCTTCCAGGACATACTACGAGCAGTACTTC. The rearrangement links TRBV20-1 to TRBJ2-7; tentatively, D is TRBD1 (5 bases). The CDR3 is 12 amino acids. Germline CDR1 is DFQATT and CDR2 is SNEGSKA (reference sequence). Trimming took off 5 bases at V and 3 bases at J, with 11 bases between the two ends.

The gene calls are TRBV5-6 and TRBJ2-7; 13 bases map to TRBD2. The CDR3 is 15 residues long. Germline V gene sequence: CDR1 SGHDT, CDR2 YYEEEE. With V trimmed by 4 bases and J by 2 bases, 3 bases remained unmatched. CDR3 loop: CASSTGLAGAYEQYF. CDR3 DNA sequence: TGTGCCAGCAGCACTGGACTAGCGGGGGCCTACGAGCAGTACTTC.

This clonotype was detected many times. The chain is built from TRBV12-3 or TRBV12-4 and TRBJ2-5; D possibly uses TRBD1 or TRBD2 (5 bases each). The V end lost 2 bases, the J end lost 5 bases, and 9 bases lay between the germline ends. The CDR3 contains 13 residues. In DNA, the CDR3 is TGTGCCAGCAGTTTACGAGGGGCTGAGACCCAGTACTTC. Translating it yields CASSLRGAETQYF.

This chain connects TRBV3-1 to TRBJ2-7; D is possibly TRBD2 (6 bases). The V and J ends lost 1 base and 3 bases respectively, with 13 bases between them. Looked up from germline, CDR1 is LGHDT and CDR2 is YNNKEL (reference sequence). The CDR3 runs to 15 residues. The CDR3 bases are TGTGCCAGCAGCCAAGTGTCTAGCGAAAACTACGAGCAGTACTTC. This translates into CASSQVSSENYEQYF.

Ten or more counts support this clonotype. V and J are TRBV25-1 and TRBJ2-5, with TRBD1 as a possible D gene (5 bases). From germline, CDR1 is MGHDK and CDR2 SYGVNS. V was cut by 4 bases and J by 5 bases, with 20 bases left in between. This CDR3 spans 16 amino acids. The CDR3 region is CASSGGQGPTQETQYF. CDR3 sequence (DNA): TGTGCCAGCAGTGGGGGCCAGGGCCCGACCCAGGAGACCCAGTACTTC.

The rearrangement joins TRBV6-5 to TRBJ2-2, with D possibly matching TRBD1 (6 bases). CDR3 length: 19 amino acids. CDR1 is MNHEY and CDR2 is SVGAGI in the germline V gene. V shed 0 bases and J shed 0 bases, with 17 bases lying between them. CDR3 in amino acids: CASSYSGPGEPSNTGELFF. The CDR3 DNA follows: TGTGCCAGCAGTTACTCTGGGCCAGGGGAGCCGTCGAACACCGGGGAGCTGTTTTTT.

This clonotype showed up just a few times. The chain joins TRBV5-1 to TRBJ2-1; 9 positions agree with TRBD1. Germline lookup yields CDR1 SGHRS and CDR2 YFSETQ. This CDR3 is 15 amino acids long. The V segment lost 4 bases and the J segment 8 bases; nucleotides outside the gene matches: 10. The CDR3 region is CASSLPRDRVDEQFF. In DNA form, the CDR3 reads TGCGCCAGCAGCCTGCCCCGGGACAGGGTCGATGAGCAGTTCTTC.

The chain employs TRBV7-9 and TRBJ1-5; 9 positions agree with TRBD1. The V segment lost 5 bases and the J segment 7 bases; nucleotides outside the gene matches: 3. Germline V gene lookup returns CDR1 SEHNR and CDR2 FQNEAQ (reference sequence). This CDR3 is 13 amino acids long. In DNA form, the CDR3 reads TGTGCCAGCAGCCCAACAGGGGGCCAGCCCCAGCATTTT. The encoded protein is CASSPTGGQPQHF.

For this clonotype: At one end the junction does not follow the germline gene, possibly because of a read error. The chain carries TRBV5-1 and TRBJ2-5; the match to TRBD2 covers 9 bases. The CDR3 sequence is 17 residues long. The germline V gene has CDR1 SGHRS and CDR2 YFSETQ. CDR3 sequence: CASSSGLARGVEETQYF. In DNA, the CDR3 is TGTGCCAGCAGCTCCGGACTAGCGCGAGGGGTAGAGGAGACCCAGTACTTC. Based on the CDR3 plus reference TRBV5-1 and TRBJ2-5, the full variable domain is KAGVTQTPRYLIKTRGQQVTLSCSPISGHRSVSWYQQTPGQGLQFLFEYFSETQRNKGNFPGRFSGRQFSNSRSEMNVSTLELGDSALYLCASSSGLARGVEETQYFGPGTRLLVL.

This clonotype was observed many times. This chain uses TRBV14 with TRBJ1-6; a weak D match, TRBD1 (5 bases). The CDR3 length is 18 residues. V was clipped by 0 bases and J by 0 bases, with 12 bases between them. CDR1 is SGHDN and CDR2 is FVKESK in the germline V gene. The CDR3 coding sequence is TGTGCCAGCAGCCAAGAGGGGCAGCCCAGCTCCTATAATTCACCCCTCCACTTT. Amino acid sequence: CASSQEGQPSSYNSPLHF.

This clonotype was counted many times. The V call is TRBV10-3, the J call TRBJ1-4, with D possibly TRBD1 on 5 matching bases. The CDR3 has 12 residues. The V gene lost 7 bases and the J gene lost 4 bases, with 7 bases spanning the gap. Germline lookup yields CDR1 ENHRY and CDR2 SYGVKD. The CDR3 nucleotides are TGTGCCATCAAGGGACTTAATGAAAAACTGTTTTTT. This sequence encodes CAIKGLNEKLFF.

This clonotype was picked up many times. The chain recombines TRBV2 with TRBJ1-1; unclear D gene. Looked up from germline, CDR1 is SNHLY and CDR2 is FYNNEI. There are 14 residues in the CDR3. The germline V and J ends were trimmed by 1 base and 6 bases, with 12 bases remaining between them. This CDR3 is CASSEVRGGAEAFF. As DNA, the CDR3 is TGTGCCAGCAGTGAAGTTCGGGGAGGCGCTGAAGCTTTCTTT.

Of note for this clonotype: Germline is not matched at one junction end, which may reflect a read error. The chain couples TRBV2 to TRBJ1-1; D possibly corresponds to TRBD1 (6 bases). This CDR3 spans 18 amino acids. Germline CDR1 SNHLY, CDR2 FYNNEI. The CDR3 nucleotides read TGTGCCAGCAGAGAAGCGCCAGGGTCAGGGGCATCGAACACTGAAGCTTTCTTT. It is translated as CASREAPGSGASNTEAFF.

In its sample, this clonotype was seen once. This is likely a read error, given that the CDR3 carries no conserved phenylalanine or tryptophan at its end. This chain connects TRBV5-4 to TRBJ2-2, with a possible D match to TRBD1 (5 bases). The germline V and J ends were trimmed by 4 bases and 4 bases, with 8 bases remaining between them. The CDR3 has 13 residues. Germline lookup yields CDR1 SGHNT and CDR2 YYREEE (reference sequence). The CDR3 region is CASSEDITGELFL. CDR3 in DNA: TGTGCCAGCAGCGAGGACATCACCGGGGAGCTGTTTCTT.

This chain links TRBV19 with TRBJ2-5, with D perhaps being TRBD1 or TRBD2 (5 bases each). The ends were cut back, 11 bases at V and 0 bases at J, with 16 bases in the middle. The length of the CDR3 is 14 residues. Germline CDR1 LNHDA, CDR2 SQIVND (reference sequence). CDR3 nucleotide sequence: TGTGCCTCCATACCGGGGCAGTACCAAGAGACCCAGTACTTC. Amino acids: CASIPGQYQETQYF.

This clonotype was recorded a few times. The CDR3 loop is CASSSASDYEQYF. CDR3 DNA: TGTGCCAGCTCGTCAGCATCCGACTACGAGCAGTACTTC. This chain joins TRBV18 and TRBJ2-7, with unresolved D. The CDR3 contains 13 residues. V dropped 6 bases and J dropped 3 bases, with 12 bases sitting between them. Germline V gene data show CDR1 as KGHSH and CDR2 as LQKENI. The full variable domain, with the rest looked up from reference TRBV18 and TRBJ2-7, is NAGVMQNPRHLVRRRGQEARLRCSPMKGHSHVYWYRQLPEEGLKFMVYLQKENIIDESGMPKERFSAEFPKEGPSILRIQQVVRGDSAAYFCASSSASDYEQYFGPGTRLTVT.

In this sample, this clonotype turned up many times. At one boundary the junction diverges from the germline segment, which might be a read error. This sequence joins TRBV25-1 and TRBJ1-6, with D uncertain. CDR1 MGHDK and CDR2 SYGVNS come from the germline V gene. The CDR3 totals 16 residues. The CDR3 coding sequence is TGTGCCAGCAGTTCCGCGTCGAGCTCCCATAATTCACCCCTCCACTTT. Residues: CASSSASSSHNSPLHF.

This clonotype was seen repeatedly, ten times or more. The chain links TRBV15 to TRBJ1-6, with D hard to call. Deletions cut 0 bases from V and 0 bases from J, with 9 bases between. The CDR3 contains 17 residues. Germline CDR1 and CDR2: LNHNV and YYDKDF (reference sequence). CDR3 sequence (DNA): TGTGCCACCAGCAGAGATTTACCGAGCTCCTATAATTCACCCCTCCACTTT. This translates into CATSRDLPSSYNSPLHF.

The rearrangement uses TRBV19 and TRBJ1-5; 8 bases align to TRBD1. Germline V gene data show CDR1 as LNHDA and CDR2 as SQIVND (reference sequence). The CDR3 length is 16 residues. V dropped 3 bases and J dropped 2; count of bases not matched to a gene: 6. In DNA, the CDR3 is TGTGCCAGTAGTATCTTGACAGGGGCTGGCAATCAGCCCCAGCATTTT. This sequence encodes CASSILTGAGNQPQHF.

The CDR3 DNA follows: TGCAGCATACATATCCAAGAGACCCAGTACTTC. Translation: CSIHIQETQYF. The V call is TRBV29-1, the J call TRBJ2-5; D uncertain. CDR3 length: 11 residues. With 8 bases removed from V and 1 base from J, the gap between germline ends came to 8 bases. In germline, CDR1 is SQVTM, CDR2 ANQGSEA.

About this clonotype itself: A much larger clone differs by one base, so this may be a read error. The V call is TRBV12-3 or TRBV12-4, the J call TRBJ1-6; D possibly corresponds to TRBD1 (6 bases). Trimming took off 4 bases at V and 1 base at J, with 14 bases between the two ends. The CDR3 contains 17 residues. The CDR3 loop reads CASSSKQGASYNSPLHF. The CDR3 DNA is TGTGCCAGCAGTTCCAAACAGGGTGCGTCCTATAATTCACCCCTCCACTTT.

This clonotype has at least ten counts. The V call is TRBV25-1, the J call TRBJ1-1; D may be TRBD1 (6 bases). Trimming left V 8 bases short and J 4 bases short, with 14 bases between. Germline lookup yields CDR1 MGHDK and CDR2 SYGVNS. This CDR3 is 13 amino acids long. The CDR3 nucleotides are TGTGCCAGCTTTGGGGGCGCGGGCACTGAAGCTTTCTTT. It is translated as CASFGGAGTEAFF.